This record covers a single T cell receptor beta chain. The study recruited people aged about 18 to 90 years across approximately 25 US areas. Cohort placement rested on clinical history that participants reported themselves. Recovered Cohort 3 donors showed two negative PCRs, clearance, or symptom resolution. This sample is part of a study of blood T cell repertoires in COVID-19. Study background: T cells, B-cell-depleted T cells, or PBMCs supplied cDNA or gDNA.

Profiling relied on immunoSEQ multiplex PCR, and the TCRdb table lists in-frame clones only, not all of them. The sample comprises around 300,000 clones, around 90% of which are singletons, and roughly 1.1% rests with the top ten. Germline CDR1 SGHTA, CDR2 FQGNSA. V lost 4 bases and J lost 5, with 17 bases in between. The CDR3 length is 15 residues. J is TRBJ1-1 and V is TRBV7-2; TRBD1 is a possible D gene (5 bases). The sample was PBMCs or T cells enriched from blood (not recorded which). The sequence was obtained from a woman aged 25 to 39 who had recovered from COVID-19. The CDR3 coding sequence is TGTGCCAGCAGCTCAACCGGGGGAAGGTGGACTGAAGCTTTCTTT. Protein: CASSSTGGRWTEAFF.